The sequence of this TCR beta chain was determined in a study of cytomegalovirus exposure and HLA in healthy donors. Germline values: CDR1 SSHAT, CDR2 FNYEAQ (reference sequence). This CDR3 contains 13 residues. With 1 base clipped from V and 3 bases from J, the junction kept 0 bases outside the gene matches. Primers: 60 Vbeta forward and 13 Jbeta reverse. Produced via immunoSEQ multiplex PCR; TCRdb's table is partial and in-frame only. The sample lists roughly 200,000 clones, approximately 85% occurring once. The chain has TRBV7-7 and TRBJ2-7; 7 nucleotides agree with TRBD1. The sample comprised PBMCs. This receptor was taken from a woman aged 50 to 60 in good health and CMV-seronegative. The CDR3 bases are TGTGCCAGCAGCTTAGGGGACAGCTACGAGCAGTACTTC. It is translated as CASSLGDSYEQYF.